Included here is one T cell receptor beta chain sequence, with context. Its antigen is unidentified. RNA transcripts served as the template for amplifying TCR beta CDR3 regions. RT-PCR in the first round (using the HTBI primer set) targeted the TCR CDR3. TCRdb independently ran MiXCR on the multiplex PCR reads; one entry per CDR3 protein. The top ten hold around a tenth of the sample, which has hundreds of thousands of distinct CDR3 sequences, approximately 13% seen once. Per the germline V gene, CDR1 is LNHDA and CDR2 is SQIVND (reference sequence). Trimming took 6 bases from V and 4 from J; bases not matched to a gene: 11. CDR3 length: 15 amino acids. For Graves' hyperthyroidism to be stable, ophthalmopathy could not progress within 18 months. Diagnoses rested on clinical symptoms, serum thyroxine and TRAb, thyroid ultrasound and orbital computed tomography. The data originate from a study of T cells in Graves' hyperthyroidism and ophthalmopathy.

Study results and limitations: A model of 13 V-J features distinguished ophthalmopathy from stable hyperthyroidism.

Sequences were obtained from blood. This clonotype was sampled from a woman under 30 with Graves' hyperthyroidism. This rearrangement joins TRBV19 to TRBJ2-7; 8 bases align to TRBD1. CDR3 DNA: TGTGCCAGTAGCCGGACAGGGACATCGACGTACGAGCAGTACTTC. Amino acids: CASSRTGTSTYEQYF.